Presented here are 2 T cell receptor beta chains from one specimen sequenced in a study of identical twins. TCRdb called the 5' RACE reads again in MiXCR, with one record for every CDR3 protein. Altogether 300,000 to 400,000 distinct CDR3 sequences are present, over 9% being singletons, with the ten largest covering about 7%. This sample was shared with a second study, whose subject was yellow fever vaccine responses in identical twins.

The sample comprised CD8+ T cells sorted from blood. The receptor source for this set is a woman between 18 and 29 years old in good health.

The gene calls are TRBV20-1 and TRBJ2-5, with a tentative D call TRBD2 (7 bases). CDR3 length: 15 amino acids. The ends were cut back, 6 bases at V and 4 bases at J, with 21 bases in the middle. Per germline, CDR1 DFQATT and CDR2 SNEGSKA (reference sequence). CDR3 region: CSALPLGLGGETQYF. Here the CDR3 DNA reads TGCAGTGCGCTGCCCTTAGGACTAGGGGGAGAGACCCAGTACTTC.

This clonotype was detected many times. The genes are TRBV12-3 or TRBV12-4 and TRBJ1-5; 8 bases match TRBD1. The V segment lost 6 bases and the J segment 4 bases; nucleotides outside the gene matches: 8. The CDR3 contains 15 residues. CDR3 region: CASSPRTGLNQPQHF. CDR3 nucleotides: TGTGCCAGCAGCCCCAGGACAGGGCTAAATCAGCCCCAGCATTTT.